One and the same sample provided the 10 T cell receptor beta chains below, sequenced in a study of CD8+CD57+ T cells in acquired aplastic anemia. TCR beta VDJ and CDR3 were profiled, and genomic DNA was the template. TCRdb re-called the reads with MiXCR, one entry per CDR3 protein. The sample has about 190,000 distinct CDR3 sequences; around 59% are singletons. Sequences were obtained from sorted CD4+, CD8+, or CD8+CD57+ T cells (not recorded which) from PBMCs. The origin of the receptors is a human donor in good health, serving as a control.

This clonotype was picked up a small number of times. This chain connects TRBV19 to TRBJ1-2; TRBD1 matches at 8 bases. CDR3 size: 17 residues. V lost 0 bases to trimming and J lost 0 bases; unmatched junction nucleotides: 6. Germline CDR1 reads LNHDA; CDR2 reads SQIVND (reference sequence). As DNA, the CDR3 is TGTGCCAGTAGTATAGAAGTCGGGACAGGAGCTAACTATGGCTACACCTTC. It specifies CASSIEVGTGANYGYTF. The entire variable domain, with the rest obtained from reference TRBV19 and TRBJ1-2, is as follows: DGGITQSPKYLFRKEGQNVTLSCEQNLNHDAMYWYRQDPGQGLRLIYYSQIVNDFQKGDIAEGYSVSREKKESFPLTVTSAQKNPTAFYLCASSIEVGTGANYGYTFGSGTRLTVV.

The table lists this clonotype with many counts. This chain joins TRBV15 and TRBJ1-3, with a weak D call TRBD1 (5 bases). V was pared by 0 bases and J by 2 bases, with 11 bases between. CDR1 and CDR2 (germline): LNHNV, YYDKDF (reference sequence). The CDR3 spans 16 residues. CDR3 amino acids: CATSRDVGVAGNTIYF. Here the CDR3 DNA reads TGTGCCACCAGCAGAGATGTGGGGGTTGCTGGAAACACCATATATTTT.

Only a few counts were recorded for this clonotype. V usage is TRBV15 and J usage is TRBJ2-7, with 10 bases aligning to TRBD1. The length of the CDR3 is 15 residues. CDR1 and CDR2 from the germline V gene are LNHNV and YYDKDF (reference sequence). Germline trimming cut 1 base from V and 2 bases from J; bases unmatched to any gene: 2. The CDR3 loop is CATSRAGTGAYEQYF. CDR3 coding DNA: TGTGCCACCAGCAGAGCCGGGACAGGGGCCTACGAGCAGTACTTC.

The V and J genes are TRBV7-9 and TRBJ2-3; 10 bases agree with TRBD1. Germline V gene data show CDR1 as SEHNR and CDR2 as FQNEAQ (reference sequence). The CDR3 sequence is 15 residues long. The V gene end was trimmed by 5 bases and the J gene end by 4 bases; junction bases not matched to a gene: 6. For the CDR3, the DNA is TGTGCCAGCAGCGATACCGGGACAGGGGCAGATACGCAGTATTTT. Amino acids: CASSDTGTGADTQYF.

This rearrangement joins TRBV29-1 to TRBJ1-1; possible D gene TRBD1, 6 bases. The CDR3 contains 16 residues. Between the trimmed V and J ends, which lost 6 bases and 1 base, there was a span of 21 bases. CDR1 and CDR2 from the germline V gene are SQVTM and ANQGSEA. DNA of the CDR3: TGCAGCGTCGGAGGGTTCGTGGGGGGCCGGAACACTGAAGCTTTCTTT. Translated, it gives CSVGGFVGGRNTEAFF.

V is TRBV6-4 and J is TRBJ2-3; 13 nucleotides align to TRBD2. The CDR3 contains 16 residues. Germline CDR1 is MRHNA and CDR2 is SNTAGT. The trim removed 6 bases at V and 5 bases at J, leaving 8 bases unmatched. CDR3: CASSMTSGGPIDTQYF. DNA of the CDR3: TGTGCCAGCAGCATGACTAGCGGGGGGCCCATAGATACGCAGTATTTT.

The chain recombines TRBV7-2 with TRBJ2-7; weak D call: TRBD1 (6 bases). Germline V gene sequence: CDR1 SGHTA, CDR2 FQGNSA. V was trimmed by 5 bases and J by 2 bases, leaving 25 bases between them. This CDR3 spans 18 amino acids. This CDR3 reads CASSPSRDTTVVTYEQYF. The CDR3 bases are TGTGCCAGCAGCCCAAGTCGGGACACCACGGTGGTGACCTACGAGCAGTACTTC.

The chain employs TRBV12-3 or TRBV12-4 and TRBJ1-4; a weak D match, TRBD1 (5 bases). The CDR3 length is 14 residues. The V and J ends lost 3 bases and 1 base respectively, with 6 bases between them. For the CDR3, the DNA is TGTGCCAGCAGTTTGGGGCGAACTAATGAAAAACTGTTTTTT. The encoded protein is CASSLGRTNEKLFF.

The chain uses TRBV5-8 and TRBJ2-7, with a tentative D call TRBD1 (5 bases). Germline-derived CDR1 and CDR2 are SGHTS and YDEGEE. Trimming removed 3 bases at V and 2 bases at J, with 9 bases between. CDR3 length: 13 residues. CDR3 residues: CASSSSTAYEQYF. Written as DNA, the CDR3 is TGTGCCAGCAGCTCCTCGACAGCCTACGAGCAGTACTTC.

The chain combines TRBV7-3 with TRBJ1-5; D might be TRBD1 (5 bases). The V gene lost 1 base and the J gene lost 4 bases, with 14 bases spanning the gap. CDR3 length equals 16 residues. In germline, CDR1 is SGHTA, CDR2 FQGTGA. CDR3 DNA: TGTGCCAGCAGCTTAAGGGGGGAAGAGTTTAATCAGCCCCAGCATTTT. Its translation is CASSLRGEEFNQPQHF.